This TCR beta chain was documented in a study of blood T cell repertoires in COVID-19. The overall study: Spain, Italy and the United States supplied samples that represented acute and convalescent COVID-19. PBMCs, B-cell-depleted T cells, or T cells provided the cDNA or gDNA that made up the material.

CDR1 and CDR2 (germline): SGHNT, YYREEE (reference sequence). J gave up 5 bases and V 3 bases, and 4 bases lay outside the gene matches. The CDR3 is 15 residues long. Under the authors' procedure: Reference gene primer amplification in the assay estimated nucleated cell counts. The assay was immunoSEQ multiplex PCR, and TCRdb's table has in-frame clones only and misses some. V and J calls and clone size are copied from that table; D and trimming were computed from the DNA. The sample has around 700,000 clones; just under 90% are singletons. The chain recombines TRBV5-4 with TRBJ2-3, with 12 bases fitting TRBD2. Sequencing used peripheral blood. The clonotype comes from a woman in her late teens or twenties with acute or convalescent COVID-19. The CDR3 spells CASSSWTSGVDTQYF. DNA for the CDR3: TGTGCCAGCAGCTCCTGGACTAGCGGGGTAGATACGCAGTATTTT.